The 4 T cell receptor beta chains in this list originate from one sample, sequenced in a study of T cells expressing NK-cell markers. TCRdb reprocessed the 5' RACE reads, with one entry per CDR3 protein and no DNA. The table for this sample gives fewer than 550,000 distinct CDR3 sequences. Sequencing was carried out using blood T cells: a sorted CD56 or NKG2C T cell subset, CD4+ or CD8+ T cells, or bulk PBMC T cells (not recorded which). Receptors were obtained from a woman aged 50 to 60 in good health.

The gene calls are TRBV15 and TRBJ1-3. The CDR3 has 15 amino acids. In germline, CDR1 is LNHNV, CDR2 YYDKDF (reference sequence). This CDR3 is CATSREGYRGNTIYF.

This sequence joins TRBV4-1 and TRBJ1-2; TCRdb indicates TRBD1, and absent DNA this call remains unverified. The germline CDR1 and CDR2 sequences are MGHRA and YSYEKL. The length of the CDR3 is 15 residues. The chain's CDR3 is CASSSSFRGNYGYTF.

This sequence joins TRBV20-1 and TRBJ2-3. CDR3 length: 14 amino acids. In germline, CDR1 is DFQATT, CDR2 SNEGSKA (reference sequence). The CDR3 sequence: CSASLGTTTDTQYF.

The chain joins TRBV16 to TRBJ2-3. The CDR3 is made up of 15 amino acids. Germline V gene lookup returns CDR1 KGHSY and CDR2 FQNENV. The CDR3 sequence is CASSQRGLASDTQYF.